A single sample is the source of the 5 T cell receptor beta chains below, sequenced in a study of cytomegalovirus exposure and HLA in healthy donors. Vbeta (60) and Jbeta (13) primers were used in the PCR. Sequencing was performed with immunoSEQ multiplex PCR; in TCRdb, only in-frame clones are kept and a portion is missing. The repertoire has approximately 160,000 clones, about 81% of them found once; the top ten carry less than 2%. Sequenced material: PBMCs. The receptors here all came from a woman aged 18-30 years in good health and CMV-seronegative.

This chain uses TRBV6-1 with TRBJ1-1; tentatively, D is TRBD1 (6 bases). Germline V gene lookup returns CDR1 MNHNS and CDR2 SASEGT. CDR3 size: 15 residues. V lost 3 bases and J 5 bases, leaving 16 bases between the germline ends. For the CDR3, the DNA is TGTGCCAGCAGTGACCCAGGGGAGATTAGGACTGAAGCTTTCTTT. This encodes CASSDPGEIRTEAFF.

The chain links TRBV19 to TRBJ2-7; possibly TRBD1 for D (5 bases). Germline values: CDR1 LNHDA, CDR2 SQIVND (reference sequence). This CDR3 is 12 amino acids long. Trimming cost V 4 bases and J 3 bases, with 7 bases left between them. CDR3 region: CASSKQGYEQYF. CDR3 coding DNA: TGTGCCAGTAGTAAGCAGGGCTACGAGCAGTACTTC.

The chain recombines TRBV11-2 with TRBJ1-5, with D possibly TRBD1 on 5 matching bases. The CDR3 totals 13 residues. Germline V gene sequence: CDR1 SGHAT, CDR2 FQNNGV. V was shortened by 4 bases and J by 4 bases, with 8 bases between the two germline ends. The CDR3 DNA follows: TGTGCCAGCAGCTCGGGGGTTAATCAGCCCCAGCATTTT. Translated: CASSSGVNQPQHF.

The J gene is TRBJ2-3, the V gene TRBV27, with 9 bases fitting TRBD1. With 5 bases clipped from V and 1 base from J, the junction kept 4 bases outside the gene matches. Germline loops: CDR1 MNHEY, CDR2 SMNVEV (reference sequence). The CDR3 spans 15 residues. CDR3 sequence (DNA): TGTGCCAGCAGTGGGAGGACAGGGGGCACAGATACGCAGTATTTT. It translates to CASSGRTGGTDTQYF.

The J gene is TRBJ2-5, the V gene TRBV4-1; D possibly corresponds to TRBD1 (5 bases). The CDR3 covers 13 residues. The V end lost 5 bases, the J end lost 4 bases, and 11 bases lay between the germline ends. The germline V gene has CDR1 MGHRA and CDR2 YSYEKL. CDR3 sequence reads: CASSLGEPETQYF. DNA for the CDR3: TGCGCCAGCAGCTTAGGGGAACCAGAGACCCAGTACTTC.